The 26 T cell receptor beta chains given below trace back to one sample, sequenced in a study of T cells expressing NK-cell markers. Using the 5' RACE reads, TCRdb records one entry per CDR3 protein without DNA. In all, the sample yields 150,000 to 200,000 distinct CDR3 sequences. The sample consisted of blood T cells: a sorted CD56 or NKG2C T cell subset, CD4+ or CD8+ T cells, or bulk PBMC T cells (not recorded which). The receptors here all came from a man aged 18-70 years in good health.

This rearrangement joins TRBV29-1 to TRBJ2-5; no DNA is available, so the TRBD1 call from TCRdb remains unchecked. The CDR3 length is 13 residues. Germline CDR1 and CDR2: SQVTM and ANQGSEA. CDR3 protein: CSVAGQGLETQYF.

The chain couples TRBV25-1 to TRBJ1-4; with no DNA, the TCRdb D assignment of TRBD1 cannot be verified. CDR1 and CDR2 from the germline V gene are MGHDK and SYGVNS. The CDR3 has 14 residues. CDR3: CASSSGTENEKLFF.

The V call is TRBV7-9, the J call TRBJ2-7; TCRdb's D call, TRBD2, is unchecked because there is no DNA. CDR3 length equals 16 residues. Germline lookup yields CDR1 SEHNR and CDR2 FQNEAQ (reference sequence). CDR3 loop: CASSSITDYAGYEQYF.

The chain combines TRBV11-3 with TRBJ2-5; TCRdb indicates TRBD1, and absent DNA this call remains unverified. The V gene's germline CDR1 is SGHNT and CDR2 YENEEA. CDR3 length: 18 amino acids. The CDR3 spells CASSNGGPGQGFEETQYF.

This chain links TRBV13 with TRBJ2-1. CDR3 length: 16 amino acids. CDR1 and CDR2 from the germline V gene are PRHDT and FYEKMQ (reference sequence). Here the CDR3 reads CASSSGGTWTYNEQFF.

This chain uses TRBV2 with TRBJ1-5; the TCRdb D gene call, TRBD1, has no DNA to confirm it. The CDR3 sequence is 15 residues long. The V gene's germline CDR1 is SNHLY and CDR2 FYNNEI. CDR3: CASSGTENSNQPQHF.

The V and J genes are TRBV6-5 and TRBJ1-1; the TCRdb call, TRBD1, lacks DNA for checking. The CDR3 has 17 residues. Germline lookup yields CDR1 MNHEY and CDR2 SVGAGI. The CDR3: CASSSPGQVFQNTEAFF.

J is TRBJ2-1 and V is TRBV6-5; TCRdb designates TRBD2, a call that cannot be tested without DNA. The length of the CDR3 is 15 residues. Germline CDR1 reads MNHEY; CDR2 reads SVGAGI. The CDR3 spells CASSLTSGGAHEQFF.

The chain recombines TRBV11-2 with TRBJ2-2; TCRdb's assignment of TRBD1 cannot be checked, as there is no DNA. From germline, CDR1 is SGHAT and CDR2 FQNNGV. This CDR3 is 16 amino acids long. The CDR3 spells CASSFPLPLGTGELFF.

The V gene is TRBV5-5, the J gene TRBJ2-1; without DNA, the TCRdb call of TRBD2 cannot be checked. The CDR3 runs to 17 residues. Germline V gene lookup returns CDR1 SGHKS and CDR2 YYEKEE (reference sequence). CDR3 protein: CASSYLPLAGTYNEQFF.

The chain carries TRBV4-1 and TRBJ2-5; TCRdb reports TRBD1, a call that lacks DNA to check it against. The germline V gene encodes CDR1 MGHRA and CDR2 YSYEKL. There are 17 residues in the CDR3. This CDR3 reads CASSPSSTGDGEETQYF.

The rearrangement links TRBV27 to TRBJ2-7; TCRdb proposes TRBD1, but this gene call is untestable without DNA. The CDR3 sequence is 13 residues long. Germline V gives CDR1 MNHEY, CDR2 SMNVEV (reference sequence). This CDR3 is CASSFGAGYEQYF.

The rearrangement links TRBV19 to TRBJ1-1; lacking DNA, the TRBD1 call made by TCRdb goes unchecked. The germline gives CDR1 LNHDA, CDR2 SQIVND (reference sequence). The CDR3 has 15 amino acids. CDR3 in amino acids: CASSIGWDRATEAFF.

V and J are TRBV4-1 and TRBJ2-5; checking the TCRdb D call of TRBD2 is not possible without DNA. Germline V lookup: CDR1 MGHRA, CDR2 YSYEKL. The CDR3 sequence is 17 residues long. CDR3 sequence: CASSPMTSGVNQETQYF.

V is TRBV5-1 and J is TRBJ1-6; the TCRdb call, TRBD1, lacks DNA for checking. Per the germline V gene, CDR1 is SGHRS and CDR2 is YFSETQ. There are 18 residues in the CDR3. This chain's CDR3 is CASSLDPGTEYYNSPLHF.

The rearrangement joins TRBV15 to TRBJ2-5. The CDR3 spans 12 residues. Germline V gives CDR1 LNHNV, CDR2 YYDKDF (reference sequence). CDR3 sequence: CATQRIGGTQYF.

The rearrangement links TRBV5-1 to TRBJ2-7. The CDR3 spans 14 residues. Per germline, CDR1 SGHRS and CDR2 YFSETQ. CDR3 sequence reads: CASSLALGNYEQYF.

The chain carries TRBV4-1 and TRBJ2-2; the TRBD1 assignment by TCRdb is unverifiable without DNA. The length of the CDR3 is 15 residues. CDR1 is MGHRA and CDR2 is YSYEKL in the germline V gene. The CDR3 protein is CASSHGSGMAGELFF.

The V and J genes are TRBV5-6 and TRBJ1-4; TCRdb gives TRBD1 as the D gene, but with no DNA this cannot be confirmed. Per germline, CDR1 SGHDT and CDR2 YYEEEE. The CDR3 totals 14 residues. CDR3 amino acids: CASSRMGGGEKLFF.

V usage is TRBV5-4 and J usage is TRBJ2-7. Germline V gives CDR1 SGHNT, CDR2 YYREEE (reference sequence). There are 13 residues in the CDR3. CDR3 region: CASSWGTGLEQYF.

The chain joins TRBV11-3 to TRBJ2-3; TCRdb calls TRBD1, which cannot be checked without DNA. This CDR3 has 14 amino acids. Germline V gene sequence: CDR1 SGHNT, CDR2 YENEEA. CDR3 sequence: CASSFLQGLDTQYF.

V is TRBV6-2 or TRBV6-3 and J is TRBJ2-1. The CDR3 has 14 residues. Germline values: CDR1 MNHEY, CDR2 SVGEGT. This CDR3 reads CASSYSAEDNEQFF.

The V and J genes are TRBV27 and TRBJ2-7. The CDR3 runs to 13 residues. CDR1 MNHEY and CDR2 SMNVEV come from the germline V gene (reference sequence). The CDR3 reads CASSYSSPYEQYF.

The chain combines TRBV19 with TRBJ2-3; there is no DNA to check the TCRdb D call of TRBD2. This CDR3 has 16 residues. Germline V gives CDR1 LNHDA, CDR2 SQIVND (reference sequence). The CDR3 region is CASSIPGLADTDTQYF. The entire variable domain, with the rest obtained from reference TRBV19 and TRBJ2-3, is as follows: DGGITQSPKYLFRKEGQNVTLSCEQNLNHDAMYWYRQDPGQGLRLIYYSQIVNDFQKGDIAEGYSVSREKKESFPLTVTSAQKNPTAFYLCASSIPGLADTDTQYFGPGTRLTVL.

The chain recombines TRBV4-1 with TRBJ2-4; there is no DNA to check the TCRdb D call of TRBD1. Per the germline V gene, CDR1 is MGHRA and CDR2 is YSYEKL. The CDR3 has 16 amino acids. The CDR3 protein is CASSQGDSVGKNIQYF.

This chain connects TRBV2 to TRBJ1-2. The CDR3 has 15 amino acids. Germline values: CDR1 SNHLY, CDR2 FYNNEI. CDR3 loop: CASSEQDVVGYGYTF.